This T cell receptor beta chain was observed in a study of shared clonotypes between healthy human individuals. Sequencing used immunoSEQ multiplex PCR; TCRdb keeps in-frame clones, though not all of them. The sample yields under 600,000 clones, over 60% seen once. The CDR3 is 14 amino acids. Trimming stripped 2 bases from V and 8 bases from J, with 11 bases between. The germline V gene has CDR1 SGHNT and CDR2 YYREEE (reference sequence). As to this clone: Since the CDR3 does not end with the conserved phenylalanine or tryptophan, this likely comes from a read error.

The sample taken for sequencing was PBMCs. The TCR sequence derives from a woman in her thirties or forties in good health. Some clones in this sample may be carry-over from other donors' samples. The J gene is TRBJ1-6, the V gene TRBV5-4, with a weak D call TRBD1 (6 bases). The CDR3 here is CASSLGQYDSPLHY. CDR3 sequence (DNA): TGTGCCAGCAGCTTAGGACAGTATGATTCACCCCTCCACTAT.